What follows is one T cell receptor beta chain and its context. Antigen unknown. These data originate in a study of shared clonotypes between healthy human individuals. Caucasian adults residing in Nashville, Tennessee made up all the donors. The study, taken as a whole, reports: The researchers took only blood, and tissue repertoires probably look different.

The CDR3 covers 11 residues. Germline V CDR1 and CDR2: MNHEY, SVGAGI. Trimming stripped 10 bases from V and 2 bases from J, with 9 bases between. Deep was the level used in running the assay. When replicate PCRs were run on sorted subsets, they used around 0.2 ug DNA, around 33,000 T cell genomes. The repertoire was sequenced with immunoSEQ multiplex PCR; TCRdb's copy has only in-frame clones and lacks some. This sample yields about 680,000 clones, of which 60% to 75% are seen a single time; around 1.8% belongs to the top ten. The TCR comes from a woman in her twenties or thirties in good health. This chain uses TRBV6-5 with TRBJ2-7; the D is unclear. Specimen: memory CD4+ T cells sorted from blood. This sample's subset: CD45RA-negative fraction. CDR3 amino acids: CATGPAYEQYF. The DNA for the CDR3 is TGTGCCACGGGCCCGGCCTACGAGCAGTACTTC.